This T cell receptor beta chain stems from a study of CXCR3-negative and CXCR3-positive naive CD8 T cells. Turning to the study itself: With about 1.5 +/- 0.3 million reads per library, the TRB reads numbered around 140 million in total. Study-wide points: Memory CD8+ cells showed much lower diversity, while both naive subsets displayed comparably high diversity. For naive cells, CXCR3-negative and CXCR3-positive subsets had similar TRBV-TRBJ usage; for memory cells, usage differed.

TRB cDNA libraries were made by UMI-labeled 5' RACE. No DNA is given; TCRdb re-called the 5' RACE reads and lists each CDR3 protein once. Across approximately 56,000 distinct CDR3 sequences, the top ten clones capture 1.5% of the sample. The CDR3 is 11 residues long. Germline V gene lookup returns CDR1 SEHNR and CDR2 FQNEAQ (reference sequence). To note about this clonotype: Its antigen is unidentified.

This TCR was sampled from a human donor in good health. Some clones in this sample may be carry-over from other donors' samples. The source material was naive CXCR3- CD8+ T cells from blood. Regarding subset: CD45RO-CCR7+CD27+CD95- naive CD8+ T cells lacking CXCR3 (TNR3-). The J gene is TRBJ2-5, the V gene TRBV7-9. The CDR3 spells CASSFQETQYF.